Below, 17 T cell receptor beta chains from the same sample are listed, as sequenced in a study of OX40 agonist ivuxolimab in advanced cancers. Measured with immunoSEQ multiplex PCR; TCRdb has only the in-frame clones, and not every one. The table has 70,000 to 85,000 clones, approximately 95% seen once. This specimen was CD4+ or CD8+ T cells sorted from blood, taken in a trial of the OX40 agonist ivuxolimab. These receptors were taken from an adult with an advanced solid tumor such as melanoma, head and neck, liver or kidney cancer.

The chain joins TRBV5-6 to TRBJ2-7; 12 nucleotides line up with TRBD1. The CDR3 has 16 residues. Trimming removed 2 bases from V and 4 bases from J; junction bases left unmatched: 7. Germline V gene data show CDR1 as SGHDT and CDR2 as YYEEEE. CDR3 loop: CASSFRPGQGAYEQYF. Written as DNA, the CDR3 is TGTGCCAGCAGCTTTAGACCGGGACAGGGGGCTTACGAGCAGTACTTC.

The V call is TRBV30, the J call TRBJ2-7; 10 bases are a match to TRBD2. Germline V gene lookup returns CDR1 GTSNPN and CDR2 SVGIG (reference sequence). The CDR3 loop spans 16 amino acids. The J segment lost 0 bases and the V segment lost 3 bases, leaving 8 bases of the junction unmatched. This chain's CDR3 is CAWSKASGSVSYEQYF. The CDR3 DNA is TGTGCCTGGAGCAAGGCTAGCGGGAGTGTCTCCTACGAGCAGTACTTC.

The chain links TRBV9 to TRBJ1-3; a possible D gene is TRBD1 (5 bases). CDR3 length: 15 amino acids. V lost 3 bases, J lost 6 bases, and 16 bases lay in between. Germline values: CDR1 SGDLS, CDR2 YYNGEE. The CDR3 loop reads CASSASWDRQNTIYF. In nucleotides, the CDR3 is TGTGCCAGCAGCGCTTCATGGGACCGACAAAACACCATATATTTT. The entire variable domain, with the rest obtained from reference TRBV9 and TRBJ1-3, is as follows: DSGVTQTPKHLITATGQRVTLRCSPRSGDLSVYWYQQSLDQGLQFLIQYYNGEERAKGNILERFSAQQFPDLHSELNLSSLELGDSALYFCASSASWDRQNTIYFGEGSWLTVV.

The chain has TRBV11-2 and TRBJ2-1, with D possibly TRBD2 on 5 matching bases. The CDR3 consists of 14 residues. The V gene lost 4 bases and the J gene lost 0 bases, with 7 bases spanning the gap. Germline-derived CDR1 and CDR2 are SGHAT and FQNNGV. The CDR3 DNA sequence: TGTGCCAGCAGCTCGGGATTCTCCTACAATGAGCAGTTCTTC. As protein: CASSSGFSYNEQFF.

The chain carries TRBV7-9 and TRBJ2-1; 7 bases map to TRBD2. J gave up 8 bases and V 2 bases, and 12 bases lay outside the gene matches. CDR1 SEHNR and CDR2 FQNEAQ come from the germline V gene (reference sequence). The length of the CDR3 is 16 residues. For the CDR3, the DNA is TGTGCCAGCAGCTTAACGAGCGGGACCGACCCCTATGAGCAGTTCTTC. Its protein product is CASSLTSGTDPYEQFF.

V and J are TRBV19 and TRBJ2-7; 10 nucleotides align to TRBD1. The trim removed 3 bases at V and 5 bases at J, leaving 4 bases unmatched. The CDR3 length is 14 residues. Germline assignment: CDR1 LNHDA and CDR2 SQIVND (reference sequence). CDR3 region: CASSIGTGEDEQYF. The CDR3 DNA reads TGTGCCAGTAGTATCGGGACAGGGGAGGACGAGCAGTACTTC.

The V gene is TRBV4-1, the J gene TRBJ2-7; D remains ambiguous. Germline V gene lookup returns CDR1 MGHRA and CDR2 YSYEKL. The CDR3 sequence is 13 residues long. V lost 4 bases to trimming and J lost 2 bases, with 9 bases between them. DNA for the CDR3: TGCGCCAGCAGCCCGATGGTAACCTACGAGCAGTACTTC. It codes for CASSPMVTYEQYF.

V is TRBV7-8 and J is TRBJ2-5, with D perhaps TRBD1 or TRBD2 (5 bases each). V lost 1 base, J lost 3 bases, and 15 bases lay in between. From germline, CDR1 is SGHVS and CDR2 FQNEAQ. This CDR3 comprises 16 residues. CDR3 in amino acids: CASSLVYRGVEETQYF. Written as DNA, the CDR3 is TGTGCCAGCAGCTTAGTTTATAGGGGAGTGGAAGAGACCCAGTACTTC.

This clone has just a few counts. The V and J genes are TRBV19 and TRBJ2-7; the D gene is possibly TRBD1 (6 bases). This CDR3 has 14 residues. Looked up from germline, CDR1 is LNHDA and CDR2 is SQIVND (reference sequence). Trimming pared 3 bases from V and 2 bases from J, leaving 11 bases between. CDR3 coding DNA: TGTGCCAGTAGTATCGGACAGCTTCCCTACGAGCAGTACTTC. As protein: CASSIGQLPYEQYF. Complete variable domain (other parts from reference TRBV19 and TRBJ2-7): DGGITQSPKYLFRKEGQNVTLSCEQNLNHDAMYWYRQDPGQGLRLIYYSQIVNDFQKGDIAEGYSVSREKKESFPLTVTSAQKNPTAFYLCASSIGQLPYEQYFGPGTRLTVT.

The rearrangement links TRBV6-5 to TRBJ1-2, with D uncertain. Germline V gene data show CDR1 as MNHEY and CDR2 as SVGAGI. The CDR3 contains 11 residues. The V and J ends lost 2 bases and 5 bases respectively, with 3 bases between them. The CDR3: CASSYAYGYTF. The DNA of the CDR3 is TGTGCCAGCAGTTACGCATATGGCTACACCTTC.

CDR3 in amino acids: CASSPGGTQETQYF. The CDR3 nucleotides are TGTGCCAGCAGCCCCGGGGGAACCCAAGAGACCCAGTACTTC. The V and J genes are TRBV9 and TRBJ2-5; D is possibly TRBD2 (6 bases). The CDR3 consists of 14 residues. Germline CDR1 SGDLS, CDR2 YYNGEE. Trimming cost V 4 bases and J 1 base, with 11 bases left between them.

The chain links TRBV5-4 to TRBJ2-7; D possibly corresponds to TRBD1 (6 bases). The V end lost 0 bases, the J end lost 7 bases, and 17 bases lay between the germline ends. The CDR3 totals 15 residues. Germline loops: CDR1 SGHNT, CDR2 YYREEE (reference sequence). The CDR3 nucleotides read TGTGCCAGCAGCTTGGCCGAGAACAGGGTGCGGGAGCAGTACTTC. It codes for CASSLAENRVREQYF. Filled out from reference TRBV5-4 and TRBJ2-7, the complete variable domain reads ETGVTQSPTHLIKTRGQQVTLRCSSQSGHNTVSWYQQALGQGPQFIFQYYREEENGRGNFPPRFSGLQFPNYSSELNVNALELDDSALYLCASSLAENRVREQYFGPGTRLTVT.

V and J are TRBV9 and TRBJ2-3, with TRBD2 identical over 9 bases. This CDR3 has 16 amino acids. V gave up 1 base and J gave up 4 bases; unmatched junction bases: 7. Germline V gene data show CDR1 as SGDLS and CDR2 as YYNGEE. CDR3 loop: CASSVHLAGMPDTQYF. The CDR3 DNA follows: TGTGCCAGCAGCGTACATCTAGCGGGAATGCCAGATACGCAGTATTTT. The full variable domain, completed using reference TRBV9 and TRBJ2-3, is DSGVTQTPKHLITATGQRVTLRCSPRSGDLSVYWYQQSLDQGLQFLIQYYNGEERAKGNILERFSAQQFPDLHSELNLSSLELGDSALYFCASSVHLAGMPDTQYFGPGTRLTVL.

This rearrangement joins TRBV4-1 to TRBJ2-7; 12 bases match TRBD2. The CDR3 contains 16 residues. CDR1 is MGHRA, CDR2 YSYEKL, per germline. V lost 3 bases to trimming and J lost 3 bases; unmatched junction nucleotides: 6. The CDR3 nucleotides read TGCGCCAGCAGCCAGGCCCGACTAGCGGGAGTCTACGAGCAGTACTTC. Translated, it gives CASSQARLAGVYEQYF.

This chain uses TRBV27 with TRBJ1-5; D is possibly TRBD1 (5 bases). Germline CDR1 is MNHEY and CDR2 is SMNVEV (reference sequence). The length of the CDR3 is 14 residues. Trimming pared 6 bases from V and 5 bases from J, leaving 14 bases between. The DNA of the CDR3 is TGTGCCAGCAGGCTAGGGGCGGGGTATCAGCCCCAGCATTTT. It is translated as CASRLGAGYQPQHF.

The chain joins TRBV28 to TRBJ2-7; 7 nucleotides agree with TRBD2. This CDR3 is 13 amino acids long. Germline V gives CDR1 MDHEN, CDR2 SYDVKM. J lost 2 bases, V lost 11 bases, and 9 bases had no gene match. Here the CDR3 DNA reads TGTGCCTGCACTGGGACTAACACCTACGAGCAGTACTTC. Its protein is CACTGTNTYEQYF.

This clone was counted once. The chain is built from TRBV7-9 and TRBJ2-7; 8 positions match TRBD2. There are 14 residues in the CDR3. The germline V gene has CDR1 SEHNR and CDR2 FQNEAQ (reference sequence). V lost 3 bases to trimming and J lost 5 bases; unmatched junction nucleotides: 6. CDR3: CASSFGSGSDEQYF. In nucleotides, the CDR3 is TGTGCCAGCAGCTTTGGGAGCGGGAGTGACGAGCAGTACTTC.